The rows below give T cell receptor beta chains drawn from one sample of a study of shared clonotypes between healthy human individuals. Assay used: immunoSEQ multiplex PCR; TCRdb lists only in-frame clones, some missing. The sample shows some 1,100,000 clones, 78% of them seen only once. The sequenced sample was memory CD4+ T cells from PBMCs. These receptors were obtained from a man aged 18-30 years in good health. Some clones in this sample may be carry-over from other donors' samples. The CDR3 runs from the conserved cysteine through the conserved F or W. The order of the fields is D gene, clone size, J gene, V gene, CDR3 protein, CDR3 DNA. The D gene is left open where the match is weak. The size field is filled for only some rows; it gives once, few, many or a size class.

>-|-|TRBJ1-5|TRBV6-6
CASSYPEGNQPQHF
TGTGCCAGCAGTTACCCCGAGGGGAATCAGCCCCAGCATTTT
>-|-|TRBJ2-5|TRBV7-3
CASSLVASQETQYF
TGTGCCAGCAGCTTAGTGGCTAGCCAAGAGACCCAGTACTTC
>-|-|TRBJ2-5|TRBV5-1
CASSLGRGETQYF
TGCGCCAGCAGCTTGGGTCGAGGGGAGACCCAGTACTTC
>TRBD1|-|TRBJ2-4|TRBV10-1
CASSDQTGADIQYF
TGCGCCAGCAGTGACCAGACAGGGGCGGACATTCAGTACTTC
>-|-|TRBJ1-1|TRBV21-1
CASSKGFHLNTEAFF
TGTGCCAGCAGCAAAGGTTTTCACCTGAACACTGAAGCTTTCTTT
>-|-|TRBJ2-2|TRBV2
CASSDQGAGELFF
TGTGCCAGCAGTGATCAGGGTGCCGGGGAGCTGTTTTTT
>TRBD1|few|TRBJ1-2|TRBV7-9
CASSFRMGQGDGYTF
TGTGCCAGCAGCTTCCGGATGGGACAGGGGGATGGCTACACCTTC
>TRBD2|-|TRBJ2-1|TRBV7-9
CASSLGTSGTDEQFF
TGTGCCAGCAGCTTAGGGACTAGCGGGACCGATGAGCAGTTCTTC
>-|once|TRBJ1-5|TRBV5-1
CASSLEGNAQPQHF
TGCGCCAGCAGCTTGGAAGGGAACGCTCAGCCCCAGCATTTT
>TRBD1|-|TRBJ2-5|TRBV18
CASSTGTGQETQYF
TGTGCCAGCTCAACCGGGACAGGTCAAGAGACCCAGTACTTC
>-|many|TRBJ2-7|TRBV28
CASSSGSEGVYEQYF
TGTGCCAGCAGCTCGGGATCCGAGGGGGTGTACGAGCAGTACTTC
>-|-|TRBJ2-3|TRBV2
CASSEGGPALTDTQYF
TGTGCCAGCAGTGAAGGTGGTCCAGCCCTCACAGATACGCAGTATTTT
>TRBD2|-|TRBJ2-1|TRBV10-3
CAISESVSGDNEQFF
TGTGCCATCAGTGAGTCAGTAAGCGGGGATAATGAGCAGTTCTTC
>-|-|TRBJ1-2|TRBV20-1
CSASGPGGYTF
TGCAGCGCATCGGGGCCCGGTGGCTACACCTTC
>-|-|TRBJ2-5|TRBV7-2
CASSFLVTQYF
TGTGCCAGCAGCTTTCTCGTGACCCAGTACTTC
>-|-|TRBJ2-2|TRBV27
CASTKSPGHITGELFF
TGTGCCAGCACTAAAAGCCCGGGACACATCACCGGGGAGCTGTTTTTT
>-|-|TRBJ2-1|TRBV2
CASRQNGDEQFF
TGTGCCAGCAGACAAAATGGTGATGAGCAGTTCTTC
>TRBD2|-|TRBJ2-2|TRBV11-2
CASALGLATTGELFF
TGTGCCAGCGCATTAGGACTAGCAACCACCGGGGAGCTGTTTTTT
>-|-|TRBJ2-4|TRBV7-9
CASSFGSAQVAKNIQYF
TGTGCCAGCAGCTTTGGGAGCGCCCAAGTAGCCAAAAACATTCAGTACTTC
>TRBD1|-|TRBJ1-1|TRBV28
CASSRQGAATEAFF
TGTGCCAGCAGCCGACAGGGGGCGGCCACTGAAGCTTTCTTT
>TRBD2|-|TRBJ2-3|TRBV5-6
CASSSPGSGRPDTQYF
TGTGCCAGCAGCTCTCCAGGGAGCGGGAGGCCAGATACGCAGTATTTT
>TRBD2|-|TRBJ2-7|TRBV14
CASSQDLLAGGFSSYEQYF
TGTGCCAGCAGCCAAGATTTGCTAGCGGGAGGCTTCAGCTCCTACGAGCAGTACTTC
>TRBD2|-|TRBJ2-5|TRBV5-4
CASSPGGGLQETQYF
TGTGCCAGCAGCCCCGGCGGGGGGCTCCAGGAGACCCAGTACTTC
>TRBD1|-|TRBJ1-2|TRBV5-1
CASSFGGTEGYTF
TGCGCCAGCAGCTTCGGCGGGACAGAAGGCTACACCTTC
>-|-|TRBJ2-3|TRBV7-8
CASSLDPRRTDTQYF
TGTGCCAGCAGCTTAGACCCCCGGAGGACAGATACGCAGTATTTT
>-|-|TRBJ2-7|TRBV6-1
CASSEGGFQYEQYF
TGTGCCAGCAGTGAAGGTGGTTTTCAATACGAGCAGTACTTC
>-|-|TRBJ1-1|TRBV10-1
CASTRGGRLSLNTEAFF
TGCGCCAGCACCCGGGGGGGCAGGCTGTCATTAAACACTGAAGCTTTCTTT
>-|-|TRBJ2-2|TRBV28
CASTGVGKRGGAGELFF
TGTGCCAGCACTGGAGTGGGCAAACGAGGGGGGGCCGGGGAGCTGTTTTTT
>-|-|TRBJ1-2|TRBV20-1
CSAGWENGYTF
TGCAGTGCTGGTTGGGAGAATGGCTACACCTTC
>-|-|TRBJ2-7|TRBV11-2
CASSLDLAGPYEQYF
TGTGCCAGCAGCTTAGATCTGGCGGGGCCCTACGAGCAGTACTTC
>TRBD2|-|TRBJ2-1|TRBV4-1
CASSQGLAGGLSYNEQFF
TGCGCCAGCAGCCAAGGACTAGCGGGAGGACTCTCCTACAATGAGCAGTTCTTC
>-|-|TRBJ2-6|TRBV30
CAWTSPGANVLTF
TGTGCCTGGACTAGCCCTGGGGCCAACGTCCTGACTTTC
>-|-|TRBJ1-1|TRBV4-1
CASSHYREATEAFF
TGCGCCAGCAGCCACTACAGGGAGGCCACTGAAGCTTTCTTT
>-|-|TRBJ2-7|TRBV6-6
CASRGWTRDLNEQYF
TGTGCCAGCAGAGGTTGGACCCGGGACCTAAACGAGCAGTACTTC
>-|once|TRBJ2-5|TRBV20-1
CSASQGETQYF
TGCAGTGCTAGCCAGGGCGAGACCCAGTACTTC
>-|-|TRBJ2-1|TRBV4-1
CASSQRTGDEQFF
TGCGCCAGCAGCCAACGGACCGGAGACGAGCAGTTCTTC
>-|-|TRBJ2-7|TRBV12-5
CASGLTTGPGPLSSYEQYF
TGTGCTAGTGGTTTGACTACAGGACCGGGACCCCTGAGCTCCTACGAGCAGTACTTC
>-|-|TRBJ2-1|TRBV5-6
CASSLVAGDEQFF
TGTGCCAGCAGCTTGGTAGCAGGGGATGAGCAGTTCTTC
>TRBD1|-|TRBJ1-2|TRBV29-1
CSAGQGGGYTF
TGCAGCGCGGGACAGGGTGGAGGCTACACCTTC
>-|once|TRBJ2-2|TRBV28
CASSLGGGELFF
TGTGCCAGCAGTTTAGGCGGCGGGGAGCTGTTTTTT
>-|once|TRBJ2-7|TRBV5-1
CASSLSPDVPREQYF
TGCGCCAGCAGCTTGAGTCCGGATGTCCCTAGAGAGCAGTACTTC
>TRBD2|-|TRBJ2-7|TRBV7-9
CASSVSGNSYEQYF
TGTGCCAGCAGCGTTAGCGGGAACTCCTACGAGCAGTACTTC
>-|few|TRBJ2-3|TRBV25-1
CASSESDRGTQYF
TGTGCCAGCAGTGAATCAGACAGAGGCACGCAGTATTTT
>-|-|TRBJ1-2|TRBV6-6
CASSLTGPESGYTF
TGTGCCAGCAGTTTGACGGGTCCGGAGAGTGGCTACACCTTC
>TRBD2|-|TRBJ2-2|TRBV11-1
CASSLLAGGAGELFF
TGTGCCAGCAGCTTACTAGCGGGGGGGGCCGGGGAGCTGTTTTTT